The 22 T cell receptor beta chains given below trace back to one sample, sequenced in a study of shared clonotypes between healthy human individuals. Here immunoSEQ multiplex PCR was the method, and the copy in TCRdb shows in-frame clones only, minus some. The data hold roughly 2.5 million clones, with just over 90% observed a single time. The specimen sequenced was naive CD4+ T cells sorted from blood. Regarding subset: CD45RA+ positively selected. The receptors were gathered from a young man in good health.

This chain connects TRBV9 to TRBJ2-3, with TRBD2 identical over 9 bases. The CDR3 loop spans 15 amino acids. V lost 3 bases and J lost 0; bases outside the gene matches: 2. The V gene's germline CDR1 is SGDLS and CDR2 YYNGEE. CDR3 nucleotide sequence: TGTGCCAGCAGCGGTAGCGGGAGTAGCACAGATACGCAGTATTTT. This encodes CASSGSGSSTDTQYF.

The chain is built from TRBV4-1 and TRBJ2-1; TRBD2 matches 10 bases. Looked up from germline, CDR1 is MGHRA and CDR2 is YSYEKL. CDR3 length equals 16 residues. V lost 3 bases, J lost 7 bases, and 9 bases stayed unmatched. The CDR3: CASSQGETSGWNEQFF. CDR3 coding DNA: TGCGCCAGCAGCCAGGGCGAGACTAGCGGGTGGAATGAGCAGTTCTTC.

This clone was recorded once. The CDR3 is CASSESKPGVTEAFF. The CDR3, as DNA: TGCGCCAGCAGTGAGTCGAAGCCAGGGGTCACTGAAGCTTTCTTT. The chain recombines TRBV10-1 with TRBJ1-1; D possibly corresponds to TRBD1 (6 bases). CDR3 length equals 15 residues. The V and J ends lost 0 bases and 4 bases respectively, with 12 bases between them. Germline V gene sequence: CDR1 WNHNN, CDR2 SYGVQD (reference sequence).

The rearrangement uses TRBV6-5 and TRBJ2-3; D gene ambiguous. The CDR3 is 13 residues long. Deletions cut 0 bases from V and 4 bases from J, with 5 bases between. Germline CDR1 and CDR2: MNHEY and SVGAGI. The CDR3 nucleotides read TGTGCCAGCAGTTACTCAGTCGCAGATACGCAGTATTTT. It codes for CASSYSVADTQYF.

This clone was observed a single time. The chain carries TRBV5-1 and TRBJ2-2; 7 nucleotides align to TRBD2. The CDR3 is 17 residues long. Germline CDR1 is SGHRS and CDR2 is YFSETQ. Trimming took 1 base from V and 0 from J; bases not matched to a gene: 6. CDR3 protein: CASSLMLAGANTGELFF. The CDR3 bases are TGCGCCAGCAGCTTGATGTTGGCGGGGGCGAACACCGGGGAGCTGTTTTTT.

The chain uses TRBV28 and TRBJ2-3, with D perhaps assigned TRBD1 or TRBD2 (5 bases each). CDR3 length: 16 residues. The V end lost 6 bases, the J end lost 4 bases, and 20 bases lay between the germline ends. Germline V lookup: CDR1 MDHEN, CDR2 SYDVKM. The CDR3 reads CASSPNYIGAPDTQYF. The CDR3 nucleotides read TGTGCCAGCAGCCCTAACTATATCGGGGCGCCAGATACGCAGTATTTT.

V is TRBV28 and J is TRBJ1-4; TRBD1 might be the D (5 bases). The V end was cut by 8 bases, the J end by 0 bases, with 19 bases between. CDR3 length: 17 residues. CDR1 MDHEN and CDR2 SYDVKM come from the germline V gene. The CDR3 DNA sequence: TGTGCCAGCGGGGGACGAGTGATACGTGCAACTAATGAAAAACTGTTTTTT. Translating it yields CASGGRVIRATNEKLFF.

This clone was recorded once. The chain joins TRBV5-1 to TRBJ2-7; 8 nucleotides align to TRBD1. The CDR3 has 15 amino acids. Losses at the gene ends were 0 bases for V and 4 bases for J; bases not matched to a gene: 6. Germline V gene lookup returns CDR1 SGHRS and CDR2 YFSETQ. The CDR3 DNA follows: TGCGCCAGCAGCTTGGATTTCCAGGGGGCTTACGAGCAGTACTTC. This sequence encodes CASSLDFQGAYEQYF.

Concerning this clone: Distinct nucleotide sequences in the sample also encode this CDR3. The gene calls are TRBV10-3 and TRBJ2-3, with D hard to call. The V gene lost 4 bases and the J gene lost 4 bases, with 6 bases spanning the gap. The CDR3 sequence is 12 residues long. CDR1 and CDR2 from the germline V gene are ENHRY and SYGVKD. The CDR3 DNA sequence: TGTGCCATCAGTGTAGTTGCAGATACGCAGTATTTT. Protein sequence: CAISVVADTQYF.

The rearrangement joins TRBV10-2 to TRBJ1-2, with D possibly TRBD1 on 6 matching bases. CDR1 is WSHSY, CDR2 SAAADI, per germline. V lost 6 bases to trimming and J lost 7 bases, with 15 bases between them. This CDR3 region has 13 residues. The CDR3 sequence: CASRSGAGSGYTF. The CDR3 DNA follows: TGCGCCAGCAGATCGGGGGCAGGGTCTGGCTACACCTTC.

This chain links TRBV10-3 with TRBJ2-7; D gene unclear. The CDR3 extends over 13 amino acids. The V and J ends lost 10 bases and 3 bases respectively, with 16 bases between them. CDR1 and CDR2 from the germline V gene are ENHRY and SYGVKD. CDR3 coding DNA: TGTGCCACGTGGGCTAGTCAAGGCTACGAGCAGTACTTC. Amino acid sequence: CATWASQGYEQYF.

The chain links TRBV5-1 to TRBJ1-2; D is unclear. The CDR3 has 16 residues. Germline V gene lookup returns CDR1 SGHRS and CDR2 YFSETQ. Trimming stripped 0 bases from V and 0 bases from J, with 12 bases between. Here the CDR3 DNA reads TGCGCCAGCAGCTTGGCGGGTCAGGAAGCTAACTATGGCTACACCTTC. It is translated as CASSLAGQEANYGYTF.

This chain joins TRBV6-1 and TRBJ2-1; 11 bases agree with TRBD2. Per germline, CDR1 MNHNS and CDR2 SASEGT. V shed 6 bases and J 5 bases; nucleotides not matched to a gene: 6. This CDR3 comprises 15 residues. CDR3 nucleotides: TGTGCCAGCAGCCAAACTAGCGGGGGCAACAATGAGCAGTTCTTC. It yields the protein CASSQTSGGNNEQFF.

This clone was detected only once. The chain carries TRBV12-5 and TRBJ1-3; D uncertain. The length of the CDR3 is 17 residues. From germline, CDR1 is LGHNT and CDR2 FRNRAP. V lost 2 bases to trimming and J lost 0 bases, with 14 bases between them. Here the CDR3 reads CASGLLIRQPSGNTIYF. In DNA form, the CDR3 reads TGTGCTAGTGGTTTGTTGATACGGCAACCCTCTGGAAACACCATATATTTT.

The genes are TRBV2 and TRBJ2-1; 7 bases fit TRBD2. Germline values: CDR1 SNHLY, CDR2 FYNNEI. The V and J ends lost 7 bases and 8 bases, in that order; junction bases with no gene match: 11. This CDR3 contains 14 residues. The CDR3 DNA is TGTGCCAGCACCCCTAGCGGACCCCGGCATGAGCAGTTCTTC. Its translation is CASTPSGPRHEQFF.

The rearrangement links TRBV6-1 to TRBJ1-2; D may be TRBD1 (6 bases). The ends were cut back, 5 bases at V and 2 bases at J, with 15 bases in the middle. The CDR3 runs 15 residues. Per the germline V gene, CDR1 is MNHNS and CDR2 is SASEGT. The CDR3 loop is CASSPSGAGNYGYTF. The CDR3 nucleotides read TGTGCCAGCAGTCCCTCGGGGGCGGGGAACTATGGCTACACCTTC.

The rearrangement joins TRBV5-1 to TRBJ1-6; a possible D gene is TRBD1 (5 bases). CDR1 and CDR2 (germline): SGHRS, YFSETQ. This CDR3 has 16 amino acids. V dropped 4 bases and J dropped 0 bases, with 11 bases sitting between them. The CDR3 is CASSLAGFSYNSPLHF. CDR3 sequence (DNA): TGCGCCAGCAGCCTCGCAGGGTTCTCCTATAATTCACCCCTCCACTTT. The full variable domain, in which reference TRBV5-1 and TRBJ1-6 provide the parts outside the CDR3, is KAGVTQTPRYLIKTRGQQVTLSCSPISGHRSVSWYQQTPGQGLQFLFEYFSETQRNKGNFPGRFSGRQFSNSRSEMNVSTLELGDSALYLCASSLAGFSYNSPLHFGNGTRLTVT.

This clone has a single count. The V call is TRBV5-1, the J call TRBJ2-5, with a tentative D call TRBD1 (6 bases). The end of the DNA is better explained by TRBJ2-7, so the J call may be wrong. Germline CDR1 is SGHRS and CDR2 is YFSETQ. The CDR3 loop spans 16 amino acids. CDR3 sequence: CASSLDSGQAPYEQYF. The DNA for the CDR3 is TGCGCCAGCAGCTTGGACTCGGGACAAGCACCCTACGAGCAGTACTTC.

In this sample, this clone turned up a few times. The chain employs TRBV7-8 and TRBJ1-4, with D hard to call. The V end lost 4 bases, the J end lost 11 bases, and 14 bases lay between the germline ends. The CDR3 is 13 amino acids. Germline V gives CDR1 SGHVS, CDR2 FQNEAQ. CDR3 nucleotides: TGTGCCAGCAGCTACTCCGACACGGGGAAACTGTTTTTT. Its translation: CASSYSDTGKLFF.

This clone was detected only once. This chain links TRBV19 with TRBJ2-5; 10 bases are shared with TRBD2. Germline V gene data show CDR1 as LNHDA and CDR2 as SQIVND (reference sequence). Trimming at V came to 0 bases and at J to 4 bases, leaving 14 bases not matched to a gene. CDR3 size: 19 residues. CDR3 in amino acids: CASSIDYLAGGVLRETQYF. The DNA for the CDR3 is TGTGCCAGTAGTATAGACTATTTAGCGGGGGGCGTTCTCCGAGAGACCCAGTACTTC.

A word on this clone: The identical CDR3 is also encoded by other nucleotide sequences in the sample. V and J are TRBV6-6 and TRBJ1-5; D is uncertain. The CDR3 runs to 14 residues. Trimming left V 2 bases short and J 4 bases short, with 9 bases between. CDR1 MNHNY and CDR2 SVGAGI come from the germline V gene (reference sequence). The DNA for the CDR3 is TGTGCCAGCAGTTACACCGCAGGAAATCAGCCCCAGCATTTT. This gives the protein CASSYTAGNQPQHF.

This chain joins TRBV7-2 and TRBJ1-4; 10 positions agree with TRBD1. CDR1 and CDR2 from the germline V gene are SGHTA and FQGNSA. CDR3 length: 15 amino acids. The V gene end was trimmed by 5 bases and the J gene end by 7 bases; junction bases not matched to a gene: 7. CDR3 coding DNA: TGTGCCAGCAGCATAAGACAGGGGGCGAGTGAAAAACTGTTTTTT. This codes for CASSIRQGASEKLFF. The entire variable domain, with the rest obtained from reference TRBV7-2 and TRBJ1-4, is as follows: GAGVSQSPSNKVTEKGKDVELRCDPISGHTALYWYRQSLGQGLEFLIYFQGNSAPDKSGLPSDRFSAERTGGSVSTLTIQRTQQEDSAVYLCASSIRQGASEKLFFGSGTQLSVL.